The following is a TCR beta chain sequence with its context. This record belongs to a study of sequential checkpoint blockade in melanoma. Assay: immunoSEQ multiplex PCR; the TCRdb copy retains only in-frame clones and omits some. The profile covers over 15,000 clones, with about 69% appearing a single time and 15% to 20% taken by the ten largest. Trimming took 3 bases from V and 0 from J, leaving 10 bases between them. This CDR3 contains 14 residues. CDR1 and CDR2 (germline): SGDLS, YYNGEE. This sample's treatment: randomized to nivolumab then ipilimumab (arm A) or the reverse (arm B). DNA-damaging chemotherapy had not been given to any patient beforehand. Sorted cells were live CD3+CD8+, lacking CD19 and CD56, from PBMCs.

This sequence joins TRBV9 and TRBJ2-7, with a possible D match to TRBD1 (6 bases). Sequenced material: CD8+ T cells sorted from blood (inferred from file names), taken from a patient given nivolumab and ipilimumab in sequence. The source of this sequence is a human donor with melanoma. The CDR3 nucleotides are TGTGCCAGCAGCGGACCGGACAGCTCCTACGAGCAGTACTTC. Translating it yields CASSGPDSSYEQYF.